The 27 T cell receptor beta chains below come from one sample, sequenced in a study of blood T cell repertoires in COVID-19. Profiled with immunoSEQ multiplex PCR; TCRdb holds only in-frame clones, not every one. The table includes about 150,000 clones, around 87% detected once. Sequenced: peripheral blood. These receptor sequences come from an elderly man with acute or convalescent COVID-19.

The V and J genes are TRBV5-6 and TRBJ2-2, with 16 bases lining up with TRBD2. The CDR3 is 17 residues long. Germline values: CDR1 SGHDT, CDR2 YYEEEE. Trimming at V came to 4 bases and at J to 6 bases, leaving 6 bases not matched to a gene. The CDR3 nucleotides are TGTGCCAGCAGCGGACCCGGGACTAGCGGGAGGGCCGGGGAGCTGTTTTTT. Translating gives CASSGPGTSGRAGELFF.

This clone was seen a handful of times. This chain connects TRBV30 to TRBJ2-7; unclear D gene. CDR3 length: 13 residues. Germline V gene sequence: CDR1 GTSNPN, CDR2 SVGIG (reference sequence). V was shortened by 2 bases and J by 6 bases, with 14 bases between the two germline ends. DNA for the CDR3: TGTGCCTGGAGTCCGCTTGGTGGCAGCGAGCAGTACTTC. It codes for CAWSPLGGSEQYF.

Remarks on this clone: Other DNA sequences from this sample encode an identical CDR3 as well. The CDR3 is CASSLLMNTEAFF. CDR3 nucleotides: TGTGCCAGCAGTTTATTAATGAACACTGAAGCTTTCTTT. The chain is built from TRBV28 and TRBJ1-1; unclear D gene. Germline values: CDR1 MDHEN, CDR2 SYDVKM. V was pared by 1 base and J by 0 bases, with 3 bases between. This CDR3 contains 13 residues.

The chain combines TRBV5-1 with TRBJ2-7; TRBD2 matches at 8 bases. The CDR3 contains 16 residues. The germline CDR1 and CDR2 sequences are SGHRS and YFSETQ. V was pared by 2 bases and J by 2 bases, with 9 bases of the junction left unmatched. CDR3 loop: CASSLRSGGTPYEQYF. DNA of the CDR3: TGCGCCAGCAGCTTAAGAAGCGGGGGCACCCCCTACGAGCAGTACTTC.

The rearrangement uses TRBV7-2 and TRBJ2-3; D might be TRBD2 (6 bases). The germline V and J ends were trimmed by 6 bases and 9 bases, with 13 bases remaining between them. From germline, CDR1 is SGHTA and CDR2 FQGNSA. CDR3 length: 12 residues. The chain's CDR3 is CASRGAGSTQYF. The CDR3 coding sequence is TGTGCCAGCAGGGGAGCGGGTAGCACGCAGTATTTT.

This clone appeared a single time. The V gene is TRBV28, the J gene TRBJ1-2; 9 nucleotides line up with TRBD1. The CDR3 loop spans 15 amino acids. Germline loops: CDR1 MDHEN, CDR2 SYDVKM. V was clipped by 5 bases and J by 7 bases; unmatched bases: 11. For the CDR3, the DNA is TGTGCCAGCAGTCTTAAACTACAGGGGGCGGGTGGCTACACCTTC. Translating it yields CASSLKLQGAGGYTF.

Only a few counts were recorded for this clone. The V gene is TRBV7-8, the J gene TRBJ1-2, with TRBD1 matching 9 bases. The CDR3 has 15 residues. J was trimmed by 8 bases and V by 5 bases; bases with no gene match: 12. Germline V lookup: CDR1 SGHVS, CDR2 FQNEAQ. In DNA, the CDR3 is TGTGCCAGCAGCCTGGGACAGGGCGTCCGATGGGGCTACACCTTC. Translated, it gives CASSLGQGVRWGYTF.

This clone came up a few times. This sequence joins TRBV7-9 and TRBJ1-1; D unclear. The CDR3 has 14 amino acids. CDR1 and CDR2 from the germline V gene are SEHNR and FQNEAQ (reference sequence). V lost 4 bases to trimming and J lost 4 bases, with 13 bases between them. The CDR3 DNA follows: TGTGCCAGCAGCTCCGTCGCTCCGGTCACTGAAGCTTTCTTT. It encodes CASSSVAPVTEAFF. Full variable domain (rest looked up from reference TRBV7-9 and TRBJ1-1): DTGVSQNPRHKITKRGQNVTFRCDPISEHNRLYWYRQTLGQGPEFLTYFQNEAQLEKSRLLSDRFSAERPKGSFSTLEIQRTEQGDSAMYLCASSSVAPVTEAFFGQGTRLTVV.

The rearrangement links TRBV27 to TRBJ2-7, with TRBD1 identical over 7 bases. CDR3 length: 14 amino acids. V was clipped by 3 bases and J by 5 bases; unmatched bases: 7. The V gene's germline CDR1 is MNHEY and CDR2 SMNVEV (reference sequence). Here the CDR3 reads CASSFHDRVDEQYF. The CDR3 region has the DNA TGTGCCAGCAGTTTCCACGACAGGGTAGACGAGCAGTACTTC.

V and J are TRBV5-4 and TRBJ2-7; 7 nucleotides align to TRBD2. The V gene's germline CDR1 is SGHNT and CDR2 YYREEE (reference sequence). The CDR3 contains 15 residues. The trim removed 4 bases at V and 2 bases at J, leaving 9 bases unmatched. CDR3 sequence (DNA): TGTGCCAGCAGCCCACTGACTAGCCCCACCTACGAGCAGTACTTC. Residues: CASSPLTSPTYEQYF.

This clone appeared a single time. This chain connects TRBV5-1 to TRBJ2-7; 11 nucleotides line up with TRBD1. Germline V lookup: CDR1 SGHRS, CDR2 YFSETQ. This CDR3 region has 14 residues. The J segment lost 2 bases and the V segment lost 4 bases, leaving 2 bases of the junction unmatched. For the CDR3, the DNA is TGCGCCAGCAGCCGGGGACAGGGGGCCTACGAGCAGTACTTC. As protein: CASSRGQGAYEQYF.

This rearrangement joins TRBV6-2 or TRBV6-3 to TRBJ1-1, with D tentatively TRBD1 (5 bases). Germline V gene lookup returns CDR1 MNHEY and CDR2 SVGEGT. The length of the CDR3 is 14 residues. V was trimmed by 3 bases and J by 3 bases, leaving 11 bases between them. The CDR3 DNA sequence: TGTGCCAGCAGTTATGCAGGGCTGTACACTGAAGCTTTCTTT. Its protein is CASSYAGLYTEAFF.

The rearrangement uses TRBV5-4 and TRBJ1-1, with TRBD1 as a possible D gene (6 bases). From germline, CDR1 is SGHNT and CDR2 YYREEE (reference sequence). V lost 4 bases and J lost 7, with 14 bases in between. The CDR3 consists of 13 residues. CDR3 coding DNA: TGTGCCAGCAGCATAAGGGGGGGAATTGAAGCTTTCTTT. Amino acids: CASSIRGGIEAFF.

J is TRBJ2-5 and V is TRBV7-9, with 7 bases fitting TRBD2. CDR1 is SEHNR and CDR2 is FQNEAQ in the germline V gene (reference sequence). The CDR3 runs 13 residues. Trimming took 3 bases from V and 5 from J; bases not matched to a gene: 3. CDR3 residues: CASSFSGGETQYF. CDR3 sequence (DNA): TGTGCCAGCAGCTTTTCCGGGGGGGAGACCCAGTACTTC.

V and J are TRBV28 and TRBJ1-5; perhaps TRBD1 as D (6 bases). The V gene lost 4 bases and the J gene lost 6 bases, with 13 bases spanning the gap. This CDR3 has 14 residues. CDR1 and CDR2 (germline): MDHEN, SYDVKM. The CDR3 region is CASSSPRGTQPQHF. CDR3 nucleotide sequence: TGTGCCAGCAGTTCACCAAGGGGGACTCAGCCCCAGCATTTT.

The genes are TRBV5-1 and TRBJ2-2; 10 nucleotides align to TRBD2. J lost 3 bases, V lost 1 base, and 3 bases had no gene match. Germline V gene lookup returns CDR1 SGHRS and CDR2 YFSETQ. The CDR3 runs 16 residues. The CDR3 region is CASSLMLAGDTGELFF. The CDR3 bases are TGCGCCAGCAGCTTGATGCTAGCGGGGGACACCGGGGAGCTGTTTTTT. Drawing the rest from reference TRBV5-1 and TRBJ2-2, the complete variable domain is KAGVTQTPRYLIKTRGQQVTLSCSPISGHRSVSWYQQTPGQGLQFLFEYFSETQRNKGNFPGRFSGRQFSNSRSEMNVSTLELGDSALYLCASSLMLAGDTGELFFGEGSRLTVL.

The genes are TRBV30 and TRBJ1-2; D unresolved. The CDR3 is 12 residues long. The germline V gene encodes CDR1 GTSNPN and CDR2 SVGIG (reference sequence). Trimming pared 3 bases from V and 4 bases from J, leaving 9 bases between. The CDR3 is CAWRSDFYGYTF. As DNA, the CDR3 is TGTGCCTGGAGGTCGGACTTCTATGGCTACACCTTC. The complete variable domain, with remaining parts taken from reference TRBV30 and TRBJ1-2, reads SQTIHQWPATLVQPVGSPLSLECTVEGTSNPNLYWYRQAAGRGLQLLFYSVGIGQISSEVPQNLSASRPQDRQFILSSKKLLLSDSGFYLCAWRSDFYGYTFGSGTRLTVV.

The chain recombines TRBV4-1 with TRBJ2-7; no definite D call. CDR1 is MGHRA, CDR2 YSYEKL, per germline. CDR3 size: 13 residues. Trimming removed 3 bases from V and 1 base from J, with 7 bases in between. The CDR3 coding sequence is TGCGCCAGCAGCCATTGGCAGTCCTACGAGCAGTACTTC. It encodes CASSHWQSYEQYF.

The V call is TRBV3-1 (or the pseudogene TRBV3-2), the J call TRBJ1-1, with 7 positions matching TRBD1. V was clipped by 4 bases and J by 3 bases; unmatched bases: 8. Germline V gene data show CDR1 as LGHDT and CDR2 as YNNKEL (reference sequence). The CDR3 is 15 residues long. Here the CDR3 reads CASSPYDRVYTEAFF. CDR3 nucleotides: TGTGCCAGCAGCCCCTACGACAGGGTGTACACTGAAGCTTTCTTT.

This chain connects TRBV30 to TRBJ1-6; D ambiguous. Trimming shortened V by 3 bases and J by 10 bases, and 10 bases separated the two germline ends. Germline CDR1 and CDR2: GTSNPN and SVGIG (reference sequence). This CDR3 is built from 12 residues. The CDR3 coding sequence is TGTGCCTGGAGCCCCGGTAGCTCACCCCTCCACTTT. Residues: CAWSPGSSPLHF.

The gene calls are TRBV5-1 and TRBJ1-4, with D uncertain. CDR3 length: 14 amino acids. The V end was cut by 3 bases, the J end by 4 bases, with 10 bases between. The germline gives CDR1 SGHRS, CDR2 YFSETQ. CDR3 amino acids: CASSSGVFNEKLFF. In nucleotides, the CDR3 is TGCGCCAGCAGCTCCGGGGTCTTTAATGAAAAACTGTTTTTT.

In its sample, this clone was seen once. This chain connects TRBV24-1 to TRBJ1-2; D call uncertain. The germline V gene encodes CDR1 KGHDR and CDR2 SFDVKD. V dropped 3 bases and J dropped 8 bases, with 9 bases sitting between them. The CDR3 loop spans 12 amino acids. The CDR3, as DNA: TGTGCCACCAGTGATGGCTCGGGGGGCTACACCTTC. Protein product: CATSDGSGGYTF.

The V and J genes are TRBV18 and TRBJ2-5; D is ambiguous. V lost 0 bases, J lost 3 bases, and 8 bases lay in between. The germline V gene encodes CDR1 KGHSH and CDR2 LQKENI. This CDR3 has 14 residues. CDR3 in DNA: TGTGCCAGCTCACCACCGTTCAGTGAAGAGACCCAGTACTTC. This sequence encodes CASSPPFSEETQYF.

The chain links TRBV19 to TRBJ2-2; 8 nucleotides agree with TRBD1. Germline V CDR1 and CDR2: LNHDA, SQIVND (reference sequence). The CDR3 sequence is 14 residues long. The V gene end was trimmed by 8 bases and the J gene end by 4 bases; junction bases not matched to a gene: 6. CDR3 coding DNA: TGTGCCAGTCGCCAGGGGGCAGGCACCGGGGAGCTGTTTTTT. Translated: CASRQGAGTGELFF.

The rearrangement uses TRBV29-1 and TRBJ2-7, with D possibly being TRBD1 (6 bases). The V gene lost 3 bases and the J gene lost 9 bases, with 12 bases spanning the gap. Looked up from germline, CDR1 is SQVTM and CDR2 is ANQGSEA. The CDR3 has 11 amino acids. The CDR3 DNA reads TGCAGCGTTGAGTACAGGGACGGGCAGTACTTC. As protein: CSVEYRDGQYF.

The chain uses TRBV7-6 and TRBJ2-1; 8 bases fit TRBD1. J gave up 2 bases and V 5 bases, and 5 bases lay outside the gene matches. The CDR3 spans 15 residues. Germline values: CDR1 SGHVS, CDR2 FNYEAQ. The CDR3 DNA reads TGTGCCAGCAGCCATGACAGGGGAACCTACAATGAGCAGTTCTTC. Translated, it gives CASSHDRGTYNEQFF.

This chain links TRBV10-3 with TRBJ2-2, with 9 bases lining up with TRBD2. With 1 base clipped from V and 4 bases from J, the junction kept 7 bases outside the gene matches. Germline V gene lookup returns CDR1 ENHRY and CDR2 SYGVKD. The CDR3 has 17 residues. The CDR3 here is CAISEFNSGSTTGELFF. CDR3 bases: TGTGCCATCAGTGAGTTCAATAGCGGGAGTACCACCGGGGAGCTGTTTTTT.